The 9 T cell receptor beta chains listed next were all sequenced from one sample in a study of blood T cell repertoires in COVID-19 (dated by TCRdb to the early 2020s). The method behind the library was the immunoSEQ multiplex PCR assay. TCRdb limited this immuneACCESS table to in-frame rearrangements with V and J called. A share of clones is missing; checked studies link under half to unresolved V genes, and the rest is unexplained. The sample table holds 150,000 to 200,000 clones, of which 87% were seen once. Roughly 3.3% of the sample goes to the ten largest clones. Material for sequencing was peripheral blood. The receptors were sampled from a man between 18 and 29 years old with active or convalescent COVID-19.

This clone was seen more than once but under ten times. This chain links TRBV5-4 with TRBJ1-3; D gene ambiguous. The CDR3 covers 15 residues. The V gene's germline CDR1 is SGHNT and CDR2 YYREEE (reference sequence). Trimming cost V 2 bases and J 2 bases, with 11 bases left between them. Written as DNA, the CDR3 is TGTGCCAGCAGCTTCGAGGGATTAGCTGGAAACACCATATATTTT. It translates to CASSFEGLAGNTIYF.

V is TRBV10-3 and J is TRBJ2-3; tentatively, D is TRBD1 (5 bases). Trimming took off 0 bases at V and 0 bases at J, with 10 bases between the two ends. Germline-derived CDR1 and CDR2 are ENHRY and SYGVKD. The CDR3 covers 16 residues. The CDR3 is CAISESFRGSTDTQYF. In DNA, the CDR3 is TGTGCCATCAGTGAGTCTTTTAGGGGTAGCACAGATACGCAGTATTTT.

The gene calls are TRBV18 and TRBJ1-1; 7 nucleotides line up with TRBD1. Trimming cost V 2 bases and J 3 bases; bases outside gene matches: 9. The CDR3 sequence is 16 residues long. Germline V gene data show CDR1 as KGHSH and CDR2 as LQKENI. The CDR3 loop reads CASSPDRVGWYTEAFF. In DNA form, the CDR3 reads TGTGCCAGCTCACCAGACAGGGTGGGCTGGTACACTGAAGCTTTCTTT.

This chain joins TRBV7-8 and TRBJ1-2, with 10 bases matching TRBD1. V lost 5 bases and J lost 7; bases outside the gene matches: 13. The CDR3 has 16 residues. Germline V gene data show CDR1 as SGHVS and CDR2 as FQNEAQ. DNA for the CDR3: TGTGCCAGCAGCCGAGACCCGTCGACAGGGGGCTCTGGCTACACCTTC. Its protein product is CASSRDPSTGGSGYTF.

The chain recombines TRBV27 with TRBJ1-1; TRBD1 matches 8 bases. This CDR3 spans 18 amino acids. With 5 bases clipped from V and 0 bases from J, the junction kept 14 bases outside the gene matches. Germline lookup yields CDR1 MNHEY and CDR2 SMNVEV (reference sequence). The CDR3 DNA follows: TGTGCCAGCAGTCAGCAGAGAACCGGGACAGGACTGAACACTGAAGCTTTCTTT. This encodes CASSQQRTGTGLNTEAFF.

The V gene is TRBV10-2, the J gene TRBJ1-2; D unresolved. The V gene's germline CDR1 is WSHSY and CDR2 SAAADI. The V end lost 0 bases, the J end lost 0 bases, and 11 bases lay between the germline ends. The CDR3 is 16 amino acids. CDR3 residues: CASSESSEIANYGYTF. CDR3 coding DNA: TGCGCCAGCAGTGAGTCGTCAGAAATTGCTAACTATGGCTACACCTTC.

A remark on this clone: This sequence may be a read error, since a much larger clone differs from it by one base. Other DNA variants within this sample encode the same CDR3. V usage is TRBV10-1 and J usage is TRBJ2-2; 10 bases are shared with TRBD1. The CDR3 has 13 residues. J lost 6 bases, V lost 6 bases, and 1 base had no gene match. Per germline, CDR1 WNHNN and CDR2 SYGVQD (reference sequence). CDR3 in amino acids: CASRGQGAGELFF. In DNA form, the CDR3 reads TGCGCCAGCAGAGGACAGGGGGCCGGGGAGCTGTTTTTT.

V is TRBV5-5 and J is TRBJ2-1; the D gene is possibly TRBD1 (6 bases). Germline-derived CDR1 and CDR2 are SGHKS and YYEKEE (reference sequence). The CDR3 runs to 15 residues. Trimming took off 3 bases at V and 0 bases at J, with 10 bases between the two ends. CDR3 loop: CASSWDTNSYNEQFF. CDR3 sequence (DNA): TGTGCCAGCAGCTGGGACACGAACTCCTACAATGAGCAGTTCTTC.

V and J are TRBV9 and TRBJ1-5; perhaps TRBD1 as D (5 bases). V gave up 0 bases and J gave up 6 bases, with 10 bases separating them. The CDR3 consists of 14 residues. Germline loops: CDR1 SGDLS, CDR2 YYNGEE. The CDR3 DNA is TGTGCCAGCAGCGTAGGGGGCAGTCCTCAGCCCCAGCATTTT. This gives the protein CASSVGGSPQPQHF.